Only a few counts were recorded for the clone carrying this T cell receptor (beta chain). What it binds is unknown. The V gene's germline CDR1 is LNHDA and CDR2 SQIVND (reference sequence). V gave up 6 bases and J gave up 5 bases, with 8 bases separating them. CDR3 size: 12 residues. This entry belongs to a study of OX40 agonist ivuxolimab in advanced cancers. The wider study: The group had a mean age of about 65 years, ranged from roughly 23 to 90, and was 75% to 85% male.

The table came from immunoSEQ multiplex PCR; TCRdb's copy has only in-frame clones and leaves some out. The sample consists of 60,000 or so clones, about nine tenths of them appearing once. General study results and limits: Among some nonresponders, normalized T-cell clonal expansion was also low. At 0.1 to 3.0 mg/kg, clonal expansion of CD4+ and CD8+ blood T cells had occurred by week 6.

The chain recombines TRBV19 with TRBJ2-1; D unclear. The sample consisted of CD4+ or CD8+ T cells sorted from blood, taken in a trial of the OX40 agonist ivuxolimab. This clonotype originated in an adult with an advanced solid tumor such as melanoma, head and neck, liver or kidney cancer. CDR3 amino acids: CASRNSHNEQFF. The CDR3 DNA follows: TGTGCCAGTAGGAACTCTCACAATGAGCAGTTCTTC.